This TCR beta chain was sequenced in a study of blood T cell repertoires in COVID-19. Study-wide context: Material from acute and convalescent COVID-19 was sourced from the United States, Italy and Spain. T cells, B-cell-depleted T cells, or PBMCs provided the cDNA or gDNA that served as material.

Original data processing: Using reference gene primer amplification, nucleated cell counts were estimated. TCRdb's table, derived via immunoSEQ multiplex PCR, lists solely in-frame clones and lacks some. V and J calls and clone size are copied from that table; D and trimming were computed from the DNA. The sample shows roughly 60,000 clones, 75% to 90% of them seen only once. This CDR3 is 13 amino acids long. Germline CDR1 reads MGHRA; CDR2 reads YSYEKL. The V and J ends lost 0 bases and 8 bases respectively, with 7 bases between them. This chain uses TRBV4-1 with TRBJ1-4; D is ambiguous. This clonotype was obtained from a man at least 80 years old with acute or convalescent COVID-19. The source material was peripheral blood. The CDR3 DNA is TGCGCCAGCAGCCAAGACGGTCCAGAAAAACTGTTTTTT. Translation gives CASSQDGPEKLFF.